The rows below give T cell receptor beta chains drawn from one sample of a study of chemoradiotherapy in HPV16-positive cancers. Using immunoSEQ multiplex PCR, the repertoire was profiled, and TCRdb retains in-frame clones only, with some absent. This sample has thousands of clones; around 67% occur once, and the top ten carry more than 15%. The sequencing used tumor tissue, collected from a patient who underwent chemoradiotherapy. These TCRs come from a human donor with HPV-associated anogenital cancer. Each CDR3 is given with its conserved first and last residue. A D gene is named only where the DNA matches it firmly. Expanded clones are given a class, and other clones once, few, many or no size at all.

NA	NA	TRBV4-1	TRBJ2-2	TGCGCCAGCAGCCCAGAGGGCAGGGGTTACGGGGAGCTGTTTTTT	CASSPEGRGYGELFF
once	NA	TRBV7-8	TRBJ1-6	TGTGCCAGCAGCCTCCCGCGGGGTTCCTATAATTCACCCCTCCACTTT	CASSLPRGSYNSPLHF
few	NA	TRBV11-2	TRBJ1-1	TGTGCCAGCAGCTTACGAGGCCTTCAGGGTAGAGTGAACACTGAAGCTTTCTTT	CASSLRGLQGRVNTEAFF
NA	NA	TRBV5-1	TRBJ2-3	TGCGCCAGCAGCTTGTACCCTACATCGGGCACAGATACGCAGTATTTT	CASSLYPTSGTDTQYF
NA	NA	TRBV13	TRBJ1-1	TGTGCCAGCAGCGTAGGGATGATCGGAGGCACTGAAGCTTTCTTT	CASSVGMIGGTEAFF
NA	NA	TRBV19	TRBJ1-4	TGTGCCAGTACTACCAGGGGTAGTAATGAAAAACTGTTTTTT	CASTTRGSNEKLFF
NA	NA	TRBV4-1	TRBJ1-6	TGCGCCAGCAGCCAAGCCCCCCAGGGTATGGATTCACCCCTCCACTTT	CASSQAPQGMDSPLHF
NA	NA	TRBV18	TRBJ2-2	TGTGCCAGCTCACCAACGGTCCGGGCTACCGGGGAGCTGTTTTTT	CASSPTVRATGELFF
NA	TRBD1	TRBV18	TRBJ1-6	TGTGCCAGCTCACCCCGGACAGGGGAGGTTTTTGTGGGTTCACCCCTCCACTTT	CASSPRTGEVFVGSPLHF
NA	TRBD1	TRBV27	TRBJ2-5	TGTGCCAGCAGTGCCGCCGGGACAGTTTTTGGAGAGACCCAGTACTTC	CASSAAGTVFGETQYF
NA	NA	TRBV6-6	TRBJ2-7	TGTGCCAGCCTGGGTGATGAGCAGTACTTC	CASLGDEQYF
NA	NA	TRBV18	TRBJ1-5	TGTGCCAGCTCACCTCGGCTCTCGTACAATCAGCCCCAGCATTTT	CASSPRLSYNQPQHF
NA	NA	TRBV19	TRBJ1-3	TGTGCCAGTACCTCAATTGGGGCAGGGGGAAACACCATATATTTT	CASTSIGAGGNTIYF
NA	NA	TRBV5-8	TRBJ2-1	TGTGCCAGCAGCTTGTCCCAGGCCCCCCTTTTTTACAATGAGCAGTTCTTC	CASSLSQAPLFYNEQFF
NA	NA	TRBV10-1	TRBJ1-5	TGCGCCAGCAGTCCAGGAGCCGGTCAGCCCCAGCATTTT	CASSPGAGQPQHF
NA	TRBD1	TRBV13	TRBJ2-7	TGTGCCAGCAGCGAGGGGGACAGGCGAAACTACGAGCAGTACTTC	CASSEGDRRNYEQYF
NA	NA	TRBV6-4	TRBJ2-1	TGTGCCAGCAGTGACCGAGAGGGTGAGCAGTTCTTC	CASSDREGEQFF
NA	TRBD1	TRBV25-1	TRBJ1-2	TGTGCCAGCAGTGAGTACCGGGACAGGGTACACTTC	CASSEYRDRVHF
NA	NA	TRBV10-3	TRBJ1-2	TGTGCCATCAGTGAGGTGCCTCGGGGGGACGACTATGGCTACACCTTC	CAISEVPRGDDYGYTF
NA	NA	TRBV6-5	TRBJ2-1	TGTGCCAGCAGTTACACCGGGGACTACAATGAGCAGTTCTTC	CASSYTGDYNEQFF
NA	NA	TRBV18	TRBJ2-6	TGTGCCAGCTCACCCGGGACCTCTGGGGCCAACGTCCTGACTTTC	CASSPGTSGANVLTF
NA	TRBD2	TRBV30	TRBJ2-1	TGTGCCTGGGGACAAGCGGGGTACTCCTACAATGAGCAGTTCTTC	CAWGQAGYSYNEQFF
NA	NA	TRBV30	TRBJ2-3	TGTGCCTGGAGTGTAGGCGGGGCAACAGATACGCAGTATTTT	CAWSVGGATDTQYF
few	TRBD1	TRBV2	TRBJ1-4	TGTGCCAGCAGTGGACAGGGATCCCCTACGTCTGACCTGGGAAAACTGTTTTTT	CASSGQGSPTSDLGKLFF
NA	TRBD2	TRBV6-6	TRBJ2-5	TGTGCCAGCAGTTACTCGTTGCGGGGGGGCCAAGAGACCCAGTACTTC	CASSYSLRGGQETQYF
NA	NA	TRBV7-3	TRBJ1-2	TGTGCCAGCAGCTTAAATCAGAATCGCCACTACACCTTC	CASSLNQNRHYTF
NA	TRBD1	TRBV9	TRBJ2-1	TGTGCCAGCAGCCCCCCGGGACAGGGCTACAATGAGCAGTTCTTC	CASSPPGQGYNEQFF
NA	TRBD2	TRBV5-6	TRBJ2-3	TGTGCCAGCAGCTTGACTAGCGGGGCAGATACGCAGTATTTT	CASSLTSGADTQYF
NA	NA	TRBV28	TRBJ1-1	TGTGCCAGCGGGCGGAGGGGATTTGCGTCTGAAGCTTTCTTT	CASGRRGFASEAFF
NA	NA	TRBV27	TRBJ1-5	TGTGCCAGCAGCCCCCTGACGGTGAATAGCAATCAGCCCCAGCATTTT	CASSPLTVNSNQPQHF
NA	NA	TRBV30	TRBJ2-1	TGTGCCTGCCCAGGTGGGGGGGGCATTTCCTACAATGAGCAGTTCTTC	CACPGGGGISYNEQFF
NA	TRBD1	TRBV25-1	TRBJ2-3	TGTGCCAGCTCTCCGGGACAGGGGGTAGATACGCAGTATTTT	CASSPGQGVDTQYF
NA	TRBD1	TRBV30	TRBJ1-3	TGTGCCTGGAGTGGACAGGGGGCAAGGGGAAACACCATATATTTT	CAWSGQGARGNTIYF
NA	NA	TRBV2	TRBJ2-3	TGTGCCAGCAGGGGGCCCCCCACAGATACGCAGTATTTT	CASRGPPTDTQYF
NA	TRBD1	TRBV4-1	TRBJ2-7	TGCGCCAGCAGCCAAGTGGACAGGGTAGGAGGCTCCTACGAGCAGTACTTC	CASSQVDRVGGSYEQYF
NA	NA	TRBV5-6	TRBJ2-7	TGTGCCAGCAGCTTCTCCAAGGCCTTTGGTTACGAGCAGTACTTC	CASSFSKAFGYEQYF
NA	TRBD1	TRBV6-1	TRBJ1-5	TGTGCCAGCAGTCGGGACAGGGAACAGCCCCAGCATTTT	CASSRDREQPQHF